This T cell receptor (beta chain) appears in the sequencing data of a study of shared clonotypes between healthy human individuals. Concerning this clone: What it binds is unknown.

Sequencing was performed with immunoSEQ multiplex PCR; in TCRdb, only in-frame clones are kept and a portion is missing. The sample has fewer than 2.5 million clones; 80% to 95% are singletons. General study points: Genetic and exposure-history diversity was limited by the few donors. An effect of sequencing depth on clonotype sharing among donors was expected. Inspection by rarefaction showed sorted-subset sequencing to be incomplete despite large depth.

The CDR3 contains 17 residues. From germline, CDR1 is ENHRY and CDR2 SYGVKD. With 5 bases removed from V and 1 base from J, the gap between germline ends came to 19 bases. This chain uses TRBV10-3 with TRBJ2-3; tentative D call: TRBD2 (6 bases). The sequence derives from a man aged 18 to 35 in good health. Some clones in this sample may be carry-over from other donors' samples. Sequenced input: naive CD4+ T cells from PBMCs. This sample's subset: CD45RA+ positively selected. CDR3 sequence reads: CAISNHDTTGGTDTQYF. The CDR3 region has the DNA TGTGCCATCAGTAATCACGACACCACGGGGGGCACAGATACGCAGTATTTT.